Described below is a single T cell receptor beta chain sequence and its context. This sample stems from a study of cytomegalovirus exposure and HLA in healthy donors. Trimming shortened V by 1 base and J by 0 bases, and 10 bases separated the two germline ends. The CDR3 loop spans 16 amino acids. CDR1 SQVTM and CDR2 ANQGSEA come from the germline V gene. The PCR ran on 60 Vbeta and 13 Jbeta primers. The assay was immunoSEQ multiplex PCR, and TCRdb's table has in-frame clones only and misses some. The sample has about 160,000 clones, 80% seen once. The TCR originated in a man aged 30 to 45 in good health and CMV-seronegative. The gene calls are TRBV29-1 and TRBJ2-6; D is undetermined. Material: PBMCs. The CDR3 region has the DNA TGCAGCGTTGAAGGAAAAACAGTCTCTGGGGCCAACGTCCTGACTTTC. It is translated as CSVEGKTVSGANVLTF.